This TCR beta chain is drawn from a study of HIV-infected patients and healthy controls. This clonotype has a count of ten or more. One entry per CDR3 protein results from TCRdb running MiXCR on the 5' RACE reads. In the table there are approximately 64,000 distinct CDR3 sequences, roughly a fifth of which are singletons. CDR3 length: 13 residues. The V gene's germline CDR1 is MNHEY and CDR2 SVGEGT. Trimming removed 7 bases from V and 7 bases from J, with 16 bases in between. Specimen: CD4+ T cells from blood. The sequence came from a human donor in good health. The chain combines TRBV6-2 or TRBV6-3 with TRBJ1-1; a weak D match, TRBD1 (5 bases). The CDR3 DNA reads TGTGCCAGCACCCTGGGGCAAATTGGTGAAGCTTTCTTT. Protein product: CASTLGQIGEAFF.